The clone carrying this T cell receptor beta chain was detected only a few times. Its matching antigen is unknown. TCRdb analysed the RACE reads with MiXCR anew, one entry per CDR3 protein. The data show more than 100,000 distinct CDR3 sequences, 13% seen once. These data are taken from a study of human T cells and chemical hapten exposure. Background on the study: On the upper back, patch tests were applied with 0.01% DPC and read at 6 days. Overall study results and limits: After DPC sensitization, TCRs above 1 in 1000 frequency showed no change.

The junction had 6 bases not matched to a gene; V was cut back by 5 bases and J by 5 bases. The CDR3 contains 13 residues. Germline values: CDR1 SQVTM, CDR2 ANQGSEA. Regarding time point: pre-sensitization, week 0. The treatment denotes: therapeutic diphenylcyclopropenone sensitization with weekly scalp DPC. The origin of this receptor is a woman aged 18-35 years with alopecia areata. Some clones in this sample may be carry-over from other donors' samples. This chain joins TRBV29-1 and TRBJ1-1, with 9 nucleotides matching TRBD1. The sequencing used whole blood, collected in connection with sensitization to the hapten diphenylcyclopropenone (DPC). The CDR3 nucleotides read TGCAGCGTTATAACAGGGGGCATGACTGAAGCTTTCTTT. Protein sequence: CSVITGGMTEAFF.